These 9 T cell receptor beta chains share one sample of origin, sequenced in a study of T-cell reconstitution after alpha-beta-depleted transplantation in children. Unique molecular identifiers tagged the TCRbeta library. TCRdb re-analysed the PCR reads in MiXCR, keeping a single row per CDR3 protein. Here the sample spans about a million distinct CDR3 sequences, roughly 29% being singletons. Sample: PBMCs, mostly from graft donor cells, taken 360 days after TCRalphabeta/CD19-depleted stem cell transplant. Source of these receptors: a boy in the first two years of life who had a stem cell transplant for SCID, so the T cells may come from the graft donor.

V is TRBV5-6 and J is TRBJ1-1; D is ambiguous. The ends were cut back, 0 bases at V and 10 bases at J, with 13 bases in the middle. This CDR3 spans 13 amino acids. Germline CDR1 is SGHDT and CDR2 is YYEEEE. The CDR3, as DNA: TGTGCCAGCAGCTTGGTTAGTTCGGACGCAGCTTTCTTT. It translates to CASSLVSSDAAFF.

The V call is TRBV12-3 or TRBV12-4, the J call TRBJ2-7, with D maybe TRBD1 (5 bases). V lost 3 bases and J 2 bases, leaving 11 bases between the germline ends. The length of the CDR3 is 14 residues. DNA for the CDR3: TGTGCCAGCAGTTTCGACTGGGGCCCCTACGAGCAGTACTTC. Residues: CASSFDWGPYEQYF.

This clonotype was recorded a few times. The chain couples TRBV29-1 to TRBJ1-1, with a possible D match to TRBD1 (5 bases). CDR1 is SQVTM and CDR2 is ANQGSEA in the germline V gene. The CDR3 has 15 amino acids. The V and J ends lost 4 bases and 4 bases respectively, with 19 bases between them. The CDR3 spells CSVGRTQERSTEAFF. The CDR3 bases are TGCAGCGTTGGAAGGACACAAGAAAGGAGCACTGAAGCTTTCTTT.

This clonotype was observed a handful of times. J is TRBJ1-2 and V is TRBV2; 7 positions agree with TRBD1. The germline V gene has CDR1 SNHLY and CDR2 FYNNEI. The CDR3 runs 13 residues. V lost 9 bases to trimming and J lost 2 bases; unmatched junction nucleotides: 6. For the CDR3, the DNA is TGTGCCAGGTACCGGGACAGAAACTATGGCTACACCTTC. As protein: CARYRDRNYGYTF.

This clonotype was counted only a few times. V usage is TRBV5-1 and J usage is TRBJ2-7; D may be TRBD1 (5 bases). V lost 4 bases and J 3 bases, leaving 17 bases between the germline ends. CDR1 is SGHRS, CDR2 YFSETQ, per germline. This CDR3 is built from 15 residues. CDR3 sequence: CASSPFAGNYYEQYF. The CDR3 DNA reads TGCGCCAGCAGCCCGTTTGCAGGGAACTACTACGAGCAGTACTTC.

This chain uses TRBV6-1 with TRBJ1-5; D is undetermined. The CDR3 covers 14 residues. Germline CDR1 MNHNS, CDR2 SASEGT. Trimming shortened V by 6 bases and J by 6 bases, and 15 bases separated the two germline ends. The CDR3 reads CASSDTAGSQPQHF. The CDR3 bases are TGTGCCAGCAGCGACACTGCCGGGAGTCAGCCCCAGCATTTT.

The V and J genes are TRBV20-1 and TRBJ2-4; 7 nucleotides agree with TRBD1. V lost 1 base and J lost 1; bases outside the gene matches: 4. The germline V gene has CDR1 DFQATT and CDR2 SNEGSKA (reference sequence). This CDR3 region has 15 residues. The CDR3 loop reads CSARVLDRAKNIQYF. The CDR3 nucleotides are TGCAGTGCTAGAGTTTTGGACAGGGCCAAAAACATTCAGTACTTC.

This clonotype occurred a few times. The rearrangement uses TRBV7-9 and TRBJ2-3; perhaps TRBD2 as D (6 bases). The CDR3 consists of 17 residues. Germline CDR1 is SEHNR and CDR2 is FQNEAQ (reference sequence). The germline V and J ends were trimmed by 1 base and 2 bases, with 16 bases remaining between them. The CDR3 loop reads CASSLEGPLAPTDTQYF. CDR3 in DNA: TGTGCCAGCAGCTTAGAGGGCCCACTAGCACCCACAGATACGCAGTATTTT.

V and J are TRBV12-3 or TRBV12-4 and TRBJ2-2, with D perhaps TRBD2 (5 bases). V lost 7 bases and J lost 3, with 21 bases in between. The CDR3 runs to 17 residues. CDR3 residues: CASTLKRRLGYTGELFF. The CDR3 DNA reads TGTGCCAGCACCCTTAAAAGGAGGCTTGGGTACACCGGGGAGCTGTTTTTT.